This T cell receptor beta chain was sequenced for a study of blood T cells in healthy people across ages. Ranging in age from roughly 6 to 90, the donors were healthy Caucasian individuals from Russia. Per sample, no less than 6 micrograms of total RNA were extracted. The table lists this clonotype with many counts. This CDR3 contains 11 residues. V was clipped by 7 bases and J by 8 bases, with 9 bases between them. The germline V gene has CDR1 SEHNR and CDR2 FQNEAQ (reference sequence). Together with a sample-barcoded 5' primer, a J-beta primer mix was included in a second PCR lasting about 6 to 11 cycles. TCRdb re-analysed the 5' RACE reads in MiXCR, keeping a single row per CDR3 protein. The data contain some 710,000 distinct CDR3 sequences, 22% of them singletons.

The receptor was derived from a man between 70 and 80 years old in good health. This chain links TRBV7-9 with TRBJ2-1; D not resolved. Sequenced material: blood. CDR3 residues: CASKEVHEQFF. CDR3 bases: TGTGCCAGCAAAGAGGTCCATGAGCAGTTCTTC.